The next 26 T cell receptor beta chains were all read from a single sample in a study of T-cell reconstitution after alpha-beta-depleted transplantation in children. Preparation of the TCRbeta library used unique molecular identifiers. TCRdb re-called the PCR reads through MiXCR, storing one row per CDR3 protein. The sample records approximately 510,000 distinct CDR3 sequences, about a sixth being singletons. The sequenced sample was PBMCs from the stem cell graft donor, obtained from the stem cell graft. The receptors stem from a human donor who donated a stem cell graft to a child with acute lymphoblastic leukemia.

CDR3 residues: CSVAGRPYEQYF. The DNA of the CDR3 is TGCAGCGTCGCCGGGAGGCCCTACGAGCAGTACTTC. The chain carries TRBV29-1 and TRBJ2-7; 7 bases align to TRBD2. CDR1 is SQVTM and CDR2 is ANQGSEA in the germline V gene. The ends lost 6 bases at V and 2 bases at J; junction bases unmatched: 4. The CDR3 is 12 amino acids.

The rearrangement links TRBV5-1 to TRBJ2-7, with TRBD2 matching over 12 bases. Germline assignment: CDR1 SGHRS and CDR2 YFSETQ. The V segment lost 2 bases and the J segment 6 bases; nucleotides outside the gene matches: 9. The CDR3 sequence is 16 residues long. The chain's CDR3 is CASSFTTSGSLAEQYF. The CDR3 region has the DNA TGCGCCAGCAGCTTCACGACTAGCGGGAGTCTAGCCGAGCAGTACTTC.

Ten or more counts support this clonotype. The chain couples TRBV3-1 to TRBJ2-4; 10 bases are shared with TRBD1. The junction had 4 bases not matched to a gene; V was cut back by 1 base and J by 7 bases. This CDR3 is 15 amino acids long. CDR1 and CDR2 from the germline V gene are LGHDT and YNNKEL (reference sequence). The CDR3 nucleotides read TGTGCCAGCAGCCAAGCTGACAGGGGGCGCAACATTCAGTACTTC. Protein sequence: CASSQADRGRNIQYF.

Only a few counts were recorded for this clonotype. V gene TRBV7-9 combines with J gene TRBJ2-7; D unresolved. The CDR3 is 15 amino acids. Trimming removed 1 base at V and 3 bases at J, with 13 bases between. Germline V CDR1 and CDR2: SEHNR, FQNEAQ (reference sequence). The CDR3 reads CASSLGGILNYEQYF. In DNA, the CDR3 is TGTGCCAGCAGCTTAGGGGGTATTCTGAACTACGAGCAGTACTTC.

V gene TRBV27 combines with J gene TRBJ2-1; D is possibly TRBD1 (5 bases). The CDR3 is made up of 17 amino acids. The germline V and J ends were trimmed by 3 bases and 8 bases, with 23 bases remaining between them. Germline CDR1 MNHEY, CDR2 SMNVEV (reference sequence). The CDR3 DNA sequence: TGTGCCAGCAGTTTGGGGCCGTTAGGGTTTGCCTTCGATGAGCAGTTCTTC. It yields the protein CASSLGPLGFAFDEQFF.

On this clonotype: A much bigger clone sits one base away, suggesting this may be a read error. The genes are TRBV5-1 and TRBJ2-7; tentatively, D is TRBD1 (6 bases). V was clipped by 0 bases and J by 10 bases, with 11 bases between them. This CDR3 comprises 12 residues. Germline V CDR1 and CDR2: SGHRS, YFSETQ. CDR3 coding DNA: TGCGCCAGCAGCTTGGCAGGGGTCGACCAGTACTTC. Encoded protein: CASSLAGVDQYF.

This chain connects TRBV5-1 to TRBJ2-7, with 8 positions matching TRBD1. From germline, CDR1 is SGHRS and CDR2 YFSETQ. The CDR3 extends over 14 amino acids. Germline trimming cut 4 bases from V and 3 bases from J; bases unmatched to any gene: 6. The DNA of the CDR3 is TGCGCCAGCAGCGCGCCGGGACAGGTCTACGAGCAGTACTTC. It yields the protein CASSAPGQVYEQYF.

The CDR3 region has the DNA TGCGCCAGCAGCTTGACTTATTCGGGTTATTCTAAGGTGGAGCTGTTTTTT. Protein sequence: CASSLTYSGYSKVELFF. The J gene is TRBJ2-2, the V gene TRBV5-1; D is uncertain. V lost 1 base to trimming and J lost 10 bases, with 23 bases between them. The CDR3 length is 17 residues. Germline assignment: CDR1 SGHRS and CDR2 YFSETQ.

This chain uses TRBV7-2 with TRBJ2-7; 8 nucleotides align to TRBD1. The CDR3 is 17 residues long. Germline V gives CDR1 SGHTA, CDR2 FQGNSA. The J segment lost 3 bases and the V segment lost 3 bases, leaving 13 bases of the junction unmatched. CDR3 protein: CASSFYIGWTGRYEQYF. As DNA, the CDR3 is TGTGCCAGCAGCTTTTACATAGGATGGACAGGGCGCTACGAGCAGTACTTC. Filled out from reference TRBV7-2 and TRBJ2-7, the complete variable domain reads GAGVSQSPSNKVTEKGKDVELRCDPISGHTALYWYRQSLGQGLEFLIYFQGNSAPDKSGLPSDRFSAERTGGSVSTLTIQRTQQEDSAVYLCASSFYIGWTGRYEQYFGPGTRLTVT.

The chain is built from TRBV11-2 and TRBJ1-4; no firm D call. The CDR3 spans 17 residues. Germline CDR1 reads SGHAT; CDR2 reads FQNNGV. Trimming left V 5 bases short and J 3 bases short, with 19 bases between. CDR3 residues: CASSPVEDMDSNEKLFF. In nucleotides, the CDR3 is TGTGCCAGCAGCCCAGTGGAGGATATGGACTCTAATGAAAAACTGTTTTTT.

The genes are TRBV11-3 and TRBJ1-4; D is unresolved. CDR3 size: 16 residues. The germline CDR1 and CDR2 sequences are SGHNT and YENEEA. V dropped 5 bases and J dropped 3 bases, with 16 bases sitting between them. In DNA form, the CDR3 reads TGTGCCAGCAGCCCTGGGCCTCTCCCTTCTAATGAAAAACTGTTTTTT. Its protein product is CASSPGPLPSNEKLFF.

This clonotype has at least ten counts. V and J are TRBV4-2 and TRBJ2-6; 7 positions match TRBD2. V was clipped by 5 bases and J by 0 bases; unmatched bases: 10. CDR3 length: 18 amino acids. Germline CDR1 is LGHNA and CDR2 is YNFKEQ. This CDR3 reads CASSSSGEGISGANVLTF. In DNA form, the CDR3 reads TGTGCCAGCAGCTCAAGTGGGGAGGGCATCTCTGGGGCCAACGTCCTGACTTTC.

This clonotype appeared a single time. V usage is TRBV9 and J usage is TRBJ1-1; no firm D call. Between the trimmed V and J ends, which lost 2 bases and 3 bases, there was a span of 20 bases. CDR1 SGDLS and CDR2 YYNGEE come from the germline V gene. This CDR3 has 17 amino acids. CDR3 nucleotide sequence: TGTGCCAGCAGCGTCGTCGAGGCAAGGGTAGCGTACACTGAAGCTTTCTTT. The encoded protein is CASSVVEARVAYTEAFF.

The chain has TRBV19 and TRBJ2-1, with D perhaps TRBD1 (5 bases). Germline-derived CDR1 and CDR2 are LNHDA and SQIVND (reference sequence). V was clipped by 4 bases and J by 9 bases, with 13 bases between them. CDR3 length: 13 amino acids. The CDR3 coding sequence is TGTGCCAGTAGTACCAGGGCGCGAGGTGAGCAGTTCTTC. Amino acid sequence: CASSTRARGEQFF.

In this sample, this clonotype turned up a few times. The chain combines TRBV29-1 with TRBJ2-7; D perhaps matches TRBD1 (6 bases). V was trimmed by 4 bases and J by 6 bases, leaving 16 bases between them. The germline gives CDR1 SQVTM, CDR2 ANQGSEA. This CDR3 region has 13 residues. The CDR3 bases are TGCAGCGTTGTTACAGGGCCCTGGGGCGAGCAGTACTTC. Amino acids: CSVVTGPWGEQYF.

V and J are TRBV20-1 and TRBJ1-5; the D gene is possibly TRBD1 (5 bases). The V end lost 0 bases, the J end lost 2 bases, and 11 bases lay between the germline ends. Germline CDR1 reads DFQATT; CDR2 reads SNEGSKA (reference sequence). This CDR3 is built from 15 residues. CDR3 sequence reads: CSARDAGGGNQPQHF. The CDR3 bases are TGCAGTGCTAGAGATGCGGGAGGGGGCAATCAGCCCCAGCATTTT.

The rearrangement links TRBV3-1 to TRBJ2-7, with TRBD2 as a possible D gene (6 bases). The germline V gene encodes CDR1 LGHDT and CDR2 YNNKEL (reference sequence). V was cut by 0 bases and J by 6 bases, with 12 bases left in between. The CDR3 extends over 14 amino acids. This chain's CDR3 is CASSQDRLGGEQYF. For the CDR3, the DNA is TGTGCCAGCAGCCAAGACCGTCTGGGAGGCGAGCAGTACTTC.

Written as DNA, the CDR3 is TGCAGTGCTAGTCCCTTAGGGCGGGGATCGAACACTGAAGCTTTCTTT. Its translation is CSASPLGRGSNTEAFF. The rearrangement joins TRBV20-1 to TRBJ1-1; D unresolved. This CDR3 comprises 16 residues. Germline CDR1 is DFQATT and CDR2 is SNEGSKA (reference sequence). Between the trimmed V and J ends, which lost 3 bases and 1 base, there was a span of 18 bases.

J is TRBJ1-2 and V is TRBV29-1; D uncertain. The V gene lost 3 bases and the J gene lost 6 bases, with 5 bases spanning the gap. Germline CDR1 reads SQVTM; CDR2 reads ANQGSEA. The CDR3 is 10 amino acids. This CDR3 is CSVDQHGYTF. Written as DNA, the CDR3 is TGCAGCGTTGACCAGCATGGCTACACCTTC.

The chain joins TRBV4-1 to TRBJ2-7; TRBD2 is a possible D gene (6 bases). Germline V CDR1 and CDR2: MGHRA, YSYEKL. Trimming removed 3 bases from V and 0 bases from J, with 12 bases in between. The CDR3 sequence is 15 residues long. The DNA for the CDR3 is TGCGCCAGCAGCCAGCTCTTAGCGGCCTCCTACGAGCAGTACTTC. Translation gives CASSQLLAASYEQYF.

This clonotype came up a few times. The V call is TRBV20-1, the J call TRBJ2-7; 14 bases agree with TRBD2. The V segment lost 4 bases and the J segment 7 bases; nucleotides outside the gene matches: 15. CDR1 and CDR2 from the germline V gene are DFQATT and SNEGSKA (reference sequence). This CDR3 is built from 17 residues. DNA of the CDR3: TGCAGTGCTACCGGGACTAGCGGGAGATCCTTCAGGGGTGAGCAGTACTTC. Encoded protein: CSATGTSGRSFRGEQYF.

This clonotype is a singleton in its sample. Given the absence of the conserved phenylalanine or tryptophan at the CDR3 end, a read error is likely. V usage is TRBV12-3 or TRBV12-4 and J usage is TRBJ2-1, with unresolved D. The CDR3 spans 12 residues. The V end lost 8 bases, the J end lost 2 bases, and 7 bases lay between the germline ends. CDR3 loop: CASGATYNEQFL. The DNA for the CDR3 is TGTGCCAGCGGCGCGACCTACAATGAGCAGTTCTTG.

CDR3 sequence reads: CASSDDVPSYNEQFF. The CDR3, as DNA: TGTGCCAGTAGTGATGACGTCCCCTCCTACAATGAGCAGTTCTTC. V gene TRBV19 combines with J gene TRBJ2-1; no clear D. The V and J ends lost 5 bases and 0 bases respectively, with 11 bases between them. This CDR3 is 15 amino acids long. The germline gives CDR1 LNHDA, CDR2 SQIVND (reference sequence).

CDR3 nucleotides: TGTGCCAGCAGTTACTCAGGGCCTGAGCAGTTCTTC. This translates into CASSYSGPEQFF. The chain combines TRBV6-2 or TRBV6-3 with TRBJ2-1, with D hard to call. Germline CDR1 is MNHEY and CDR2 is SVGEGT. Trimming removed 0 bases at V and 9 bases at J, with 6 bases between. The length of the CDR3 is 12 residues.

This clonotype was observed once. A read error is possible here, since a much larger clone lies one base away. The chain links TRBV7-3 to TRBJ1-2, with D perhaps matching TRBD1 (5 bases). Germline V gene sequence: CDR1 SGHTA, CDR2 FQGTGA. Trimming took off 5 bases at V and 4 bases at J, with 11 bases between the two ends. This CDR3 is built from 13 residues. Written as DNA, the CDR3 is TGTGCCAGCAGCCCGACAGAGGGCTATGGCTACACCTTC. This codes for CASSPTEGYGYTF.

The V and J genes are TRBV7-9 and TRBJ1-4; D possibly corresponds to TRBD1 (5 bases). The ends were cut back, 8 bases at V and 8 bases at J, with 15 bases in the middle. Germline loops: CDR1 SEHNR, CDR2 FQNEAQ (reference sequence). CDR3 length equals 13 residues. The CDR3 here is CASRAGREEKLFF. The CDR3 DNA reads TGTGCCAGCCGGGCAGGGAGAGAGGAAAAACTGTTTTTT.